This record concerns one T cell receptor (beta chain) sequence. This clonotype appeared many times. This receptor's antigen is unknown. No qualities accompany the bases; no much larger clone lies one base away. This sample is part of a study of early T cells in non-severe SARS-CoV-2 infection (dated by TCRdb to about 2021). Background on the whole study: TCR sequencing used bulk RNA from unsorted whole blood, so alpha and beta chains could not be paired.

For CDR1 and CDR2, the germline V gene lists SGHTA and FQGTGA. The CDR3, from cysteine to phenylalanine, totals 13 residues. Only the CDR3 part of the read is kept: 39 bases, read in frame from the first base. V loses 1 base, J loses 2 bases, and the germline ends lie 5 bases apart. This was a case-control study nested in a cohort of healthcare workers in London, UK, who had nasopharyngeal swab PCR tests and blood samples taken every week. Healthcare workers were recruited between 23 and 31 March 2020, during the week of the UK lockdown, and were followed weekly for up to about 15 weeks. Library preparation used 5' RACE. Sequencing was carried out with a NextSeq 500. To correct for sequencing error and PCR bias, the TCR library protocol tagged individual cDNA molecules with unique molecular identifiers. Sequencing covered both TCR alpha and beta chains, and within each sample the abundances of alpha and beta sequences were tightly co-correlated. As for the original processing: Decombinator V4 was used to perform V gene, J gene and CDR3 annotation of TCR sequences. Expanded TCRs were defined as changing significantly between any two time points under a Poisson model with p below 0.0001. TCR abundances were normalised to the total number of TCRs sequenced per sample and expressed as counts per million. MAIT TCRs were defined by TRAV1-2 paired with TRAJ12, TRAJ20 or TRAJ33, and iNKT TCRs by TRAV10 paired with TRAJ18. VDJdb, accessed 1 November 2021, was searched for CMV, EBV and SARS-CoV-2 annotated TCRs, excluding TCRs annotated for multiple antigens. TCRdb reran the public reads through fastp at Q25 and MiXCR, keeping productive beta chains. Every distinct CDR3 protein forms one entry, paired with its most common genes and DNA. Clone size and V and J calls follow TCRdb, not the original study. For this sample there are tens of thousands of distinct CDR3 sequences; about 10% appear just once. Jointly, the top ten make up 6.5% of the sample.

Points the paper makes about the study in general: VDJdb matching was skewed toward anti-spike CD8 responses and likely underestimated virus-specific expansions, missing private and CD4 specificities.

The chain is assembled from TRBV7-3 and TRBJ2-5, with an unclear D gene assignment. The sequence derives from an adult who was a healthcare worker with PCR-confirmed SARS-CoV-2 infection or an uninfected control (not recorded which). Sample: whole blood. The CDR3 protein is CASSLSQQETQYF. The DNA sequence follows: TGTGCCAGCAGCTTAAGTCAGCAAGAGACCCAGTACTTC. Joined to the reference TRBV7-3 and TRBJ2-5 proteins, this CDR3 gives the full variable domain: GAGVSQTPSNKVTEKGKYVELRCDPISGHTALYWYRQSLGQGPEFLIYFQGTGAADDSGLPNDRFFAVRPEGSVSTLKIQRTERGDSAVYLCASSLSQQETQYFGPGTRLLVL.